One and the same sample provided the 26 T cell receptor beta chains below, sequenced in a study of T cell repertoires in cytomegalovirus infection. Using its own MiXCR run on the reads, TCRdb lists one record per CDR3 protein. The sample holds fewer than 700,000 distinct CDR3 sequences; roughly 26% are singletons and the top ten take 6.5% to 10%. The specimen was CD8+ T cells from PBMCs. All receptors come from a human donor in good health (CMV status not recorded). Some clones in this sample may be carry-over from other donors' samples.

J is TRBJ1-5 and V is TRBV20-1; 12 nucleotides align to TRBD1. CDR1 is DFQATT, CDR2 SNEGSKA, per germline (reference sequence). The CDR3 runs to 17 residues. V was clipped by 1 base and J by 1 base; unmatched bases: 5. The chain's CDR3 is CSARVRDRGRSNQPQHF. Here the CDR3 DNA reads TGCAGTGCTAGAGTCCGGGACAGGGGGCGAAGCAATCAGCCCCAGCATTTT.

This clonotype was observed a handful of times. The V gene is TRBV2, the J gene TRBJ2-3; a weak D match, TRBD2 (5 bases). CDR3 length equals 15 residues. Germline V CDR1 and CDR2: SNHLY, FYNNEI. Trimming stripped 5 bases from V and 0 bases from J, with 12 bases between. CDR3 coding DNA: TGTGCCAGCAGTTATCTAGCAGCTAGCACAGATACGCAGTATTTT. Amino acid sequence: CASSYLAASTDTQYF.

This clonotype came up many times. The chain couples TRBV7-2 to TRBJ2-1; 11 bases match TRBD2. The germline V gene encodes CDR1 SGHTA and CDR2 FQGNSA. V shed 3 bases, J shed 3 bases, and the junction held 4 bases outside the gene matches. The CDR3 contains 16 residues. The CDR3 DNA reads as TGTGCCAGCAGCTTCCGACTAGCGGGATACTACAATGAGCAGTTCTTC. Protein: CASSFRLAGYYNEQFF.

This clonotype occurred a few times. V is TRBV25-1 and J is TRBJ2-1; D call uncertain. Germline V gene data show CDR1 as MGHDK and CDR2 as SYGVNS. Deletions cut 4 bases from V and 3 bases from J, with 10 bases between. The CDR3 is made up of 14 amino acids. The CDR3 DNA sequence: TGTGCCAGCAGTGGGGCTCCCCGCTACAATGAGCAGTTCTTC. This translates into CASSGAPRYNEQFF.

This clonotype appeared a few times. The chain combines TRBV6-5 with TRBJ2-3; no clear D gene. Germline V gene lookup returns CDR1 MNHEY and CDR2 SVGAGI. The CDR3 loop spans 14 amino acids. Trimming removed 5 bases at V and 4 bases at J, with 13 bases between. CDR3 in amino acids: CASSQSGWADTQYF. The CDR3, as DNA: TGTGCCAGCAGTCAGTCCGGGTGGGCAGATACGCAGTATTTT.

V gene TRBV6-2 or TRBV6-3 combines with J gene TRBJ2-1, with a weak D call TRBD1 (5 bases). V shed 8 bases and J shed 3 bases, with 29 bases lying between them. CDR1 and CDR2 (germline): MNHEY, SVGEGT. The CDR3 runs to 19 residues. CDR3 nucleotide sequence: TGTGCCAGCGGTTCCCCCCAGGGCATTAAAAATACCCACTACAATGAGCAGTTCTTC. Translated, it gives CASGSPQGIKNTHYNEQFF.

This clonotype was observed a single time. This chain connects TRBV4-3 to TRBJ1-3, with no clear D. Germline CDR1 is LGHNA and CDR2 is YSLEER. V lost 4 bases and J lost 2, with 12 bases in between. This CDR3 is 15 amino acids long. DNA for the CDR3: TGCGCCAGCAGCCTGGCGACCGGGACTGGAAACACCATATATTTT. Protein sequence: CASSLATGTGNTIYF.

This clonotype was found a few times. V gene TRBV7-9 combines with J gene TRBJ2-3; 8 bases are shared with TRBD1. From germline, CDR1 is SEHNR and CDR2 FQNEAQ (reference sequence). V trimming: 5 bases; J trimming: 5 bases; junction bases outside the gene matches: 9. The length of the CDR3 is 15 residues. CDR3: CASSPRTGQVDTQYF. The CDR3 DNA reads as TGTGCCAGCAGCCCTAGGACAGGGCAAGTAGATACGCAGTATTTT.

The chain links TRBV19 to TRBJ2-7; 8 nucleotides align to TRBD1. Germline CDR1 is LNHDA and CDR2 is SQIVND (reference sequence). V shed 5 bases and J 2 bases; nucleotides not matched to a gene: 20. The length of the CDR3 is 19 residues. DNA of the CDR3: TGTGCCAGTAGTCTACCCCCGGGACAGGCCGCCAACTTGCCCTACGAGCAGTACGTC. It codes for CASSLPPGQAANLPYEQYV.

In this sample, this clonotype turned up many times. J is TRBJ1-2 and V is TRBV29-1, with 11 positions matching TRBD1. From germline, CDR1 is SQVTM and CDR2 ANQGSEA. The CDR3 covers 14 residues. CDR3 nucleotide sequence: TGCTCGGTCCCCGGACAGGGGGCGGACTATGGCTACACCTTC. Protein product: CSVPGQGADYGYTF.

The chain has TRBV20-1 and TRBJ2-3; 11 nucleotides align to TRBD2. There are 14 residues in the CDR3. Germline CDR1 and CDR2: DFQATT and SNEGSKA (reference sequence). V was clipped by 6 bases and J by 4 bases; unmatched bases: 6. The CDR3 sequence: CSAIAGGFSDTQYF. The CDR3 DNA is TGCAGTGCCATAGCGGGGGGGTTCTCAGATACGCAGTATTTT.

The V gene is TRBV10-3, the J gene TRBJ2-2, with D hard to call. The germline gives CDR1 ENHRY, CDR2 SYGVKD. V lost 10 bases and J 0 bases, leaving 12 bases between the germline ends. The CDR3 is made up of 14 amino acids. This CDR3 is CATWIGSNTGELFF. CDR3 nucleotides: TGTGCCACCTGGATAGGCTCGAACACCGGGGAGCTGTTTTTT.

This clonotype showed up many times. The chain carries TRBV6-1 and TRBJ2-1, with D possibly TRBD1 on 5 matching bases. Deletions cut 1 base from V and 6 bases from J, with 13 bases between. The CDR3 contains 15 residues. Germline V CDR1 and CDR2: MNHNS, SASEGT. The CDR3 region is CASSEEPGLGNEQFF. The CDR3 nucleotides are TGTGCCAGCAGTGAAGAGCCAGGGTTAGGCAATGAGCAGTTCTTC.

This chain uses TRBV5-4 with TRBJ2-1, with D perhaps given as TRBD1 or TRBD2 (5 bases each). Per the germline V gene, CDR1 is SGHNT and CDR2 is YYREEE (reference sequence). The CDR3 consists of 15 residues. Between the trimmed V and J ends, which lost 0 bases and 2 bases, there was a span of 9 bases. The CDR3: CASSLGDQAYNEQFF. CDR3 coding DNA: TGTGCCAGCAGCTTGGGGGACCAAGCCTACAATGAGCAGTTCTTC.

In the case of this clonotype: Germline and junction disagree at one end, which may indicate a read error. The chain recombines TRBV29-1 with TRBJ1-4; no clear D gene. CDR3 length: 12 residues. Germline loops: CDR1 SQVTM, CDR2 ANQGSEA. In DNA form, the CDR3 reads TGCAGCGTTACAGCAACCAATGAAAAACTGTTTTTT. Its translation: CSVTATNEKLFF.

The V and J genes are TRBV14 and TRBJ2-4; possibly TRBD1 for D (6 bases). The V gene's germline CDR1 is SGHDN and CDR2 FVKESK. V lost 1 base and J 1 base, leaving 11 bases between the germline ends. The CDR3 totals 16 residues. The CDR3: CASSQGGGIAKNIQYF. The DNA of the CDR3 is TGTGCCAGCAGCCAAGGAGGGGGTATCGCCAAAAACATTCAGTACTTC.

V usage is TRBV20-1 and J usage is TRBJ1-2, with TRBD1 as a possible D gene (6 bases). CDR1 and CDR2 (germline): DFQATT, SNEGSKA (reference sequence). This CDR3 has 13 amino acids. V was trimmed by 1 base and J by 3 bases, leaving 9 bases between them. CDR3 sequence: CSARGNRDYGYTF. CDR3 nucleotide sequence: TGCAGTGCTAGAGGCAACAGGGACTATGGCTACACCTTC.

This clonotype appeared many times. This sequence joins TRBV6-2 or TRBV6-3 and TRBJ2-1; 13 nucleotides agree with TRBD2. This CDR3 comprises 19 residues. Germline values: CDR1 MNHEY, CDR2 SVGEGT. After removal of 1 base from V and 0 bases from J, the junction contained 6 bases not matched to a gene. The CDR3 DNA is TGTGCCAGCAGTTACTTGGGACTAGCGGGGTCCAGCTCCTACAATGAGCAGTTCTTC. It codes for CASSYLGLAGSSSYNEQFF.

This clonotype has ten or more counts. The rearrangement links TRBV7-3 to TRBJ1-2; D is uncertain. Germline CDR1 and CDR2: SGHTA and FQGTGA. V was trimmed by 0 bases and J by 3 bases, leaving 14 bases between them. There are 16 residues in the CDR3. The chain's CDR3 is CASSLTGSEIDYGYTF. CDR3 in DNA: TGTGCCAGCAGCTTAACTGGGTCCGAGATCGACTATGGCTACACCTTC.

This clonotype has ten or more counts. The gene calls are TRBV7-2 and TRBJ2-2; a possible D gene is TRBD1 (7 bases). V gave up 5 bases and J gave up 4 bases, with 17 bases separating them. The germline V gene encodes CDR1 SGHTA and CDR2 FQGNSA. CDR3 length equals 16 residues. In DNA, the CDR3 is TGTGCCAGCAGCCCATACGCGGAGGGGGCCACCGGGGAGCTGTTTTTT. Residues: CASSPYAEGATGELFF.

This clonotype was observed at least ten times. This chain connects TRBV7-6 to TRBJ2-2; D not certain. Trimming removed 5 bases at V and 5 bases at J, with 18 bases between. Germline V CDR1 and CDR2: SGHVS, FNYEAQ. The CDR3 spans 16 residues. Here the CDR3 DNA reads TGTGCCAGCAGCCTAGACTCCCCAATAAGAACCGGGGAGCTGTTTTTT. It codes for CASSLDSPIRTGELFF.

This clonotype has ten or more counts. This chain joins TRBV7-2 and TRBJ1-2; 7 bases fit TRBD1. The J segment lost 7 bases and the V segment lost 0 bases, leaving 20 bases of the junction unmatched. The CDR3 covers 19 residues. Germline values: CDR1 SGHTA, CDR2 FQGNSA. CDR3 sequence (DNA): TGTGCCAGCAGCTTAGCGCTGTGGATTATACAAGACAGGGAGGCTGGCTACACCTTC. This gives the protein CASSLALWIIQDREAGYTF. Looking up the rest from reference TRBV7-2 and TRBJ1-2 gives the full variable domain: GAGVSQSPSNKVTEKGKDVELRCDPISGHTALYWYRQSLGQGLEFLIYFQGNSAPDKSGLPSDRFSAERTGGSVSTLTIQRTQQEDSAVYLCASSLALWIIQDREAGYTFGSGTRLTVV.

There are a few counts of this clonotype. The gene calls are TRBV20-1 and TRBJ2-1, with TRBD2 matching 13 bases. The CDR3 sequence is 17 residues long. J was trimmed by 8 bases and V by 4 bases; bases with no gene match: 14. Germline V lookup: CDR1 DFQATT, CDR2 SNEGSKA (reference sequence). CDR3 coding DNA: TGCAGTGCTATCTACACTAGCGGGGGGGCCGCGGCCCATGAGCAGTTCTTC. Amino acid sequence: CSAIYTSGGAAAHEQFF.

The chain links TRBV19 to TRBJ2-5; 10 bases line up with TRBD2. The CDR3 loop spans 16 amino acids. Germline V CDR1 and CDR2: LNHDA, SQIVND (reference sequence). V lost 5 bases and J lost 2; bases outside the gene matches: 8. The CDR3 coding sequence is TGTGCCAGTAGTGTTCAACCTAGCGGGGGACAAGAGACCCAGTACTTC. Translated, it gives CASSVQPSGGQETQYF.

This chain links TRBV7-9 with TRBJ1-5; D remains unclear. Germline lookup yields CDR1 SEHNR and CDR2 FQNEAQ (reference sequence). V was clipped by 2 bases and J by 0 bases, with 8 bases between them. The CDR3 covers 15 residues. CDR3 in DNA: TGTGCCAGCAGCTTACAGTCGAATAGCAATCAGCCCCAGCATTTT. This translates into CASSLQSNSNQPQHF.

V gene TRBV28 combines with J gene TRBJ2-4; D unresolved. The CDR3 spans 13 residues. Germline V CDR1 and CDR2: MDHEN, SYDVKM. Trimming removed 3 bases at V and 3 bases at J, with 6 bases between. The CDR3 DNA reads TGTGCCAGCAGTTTGGGCAGCAAAAACATTCAGTACTTC. Protein product: CASSLGSKNIQYF.